This entry lists 23 T cell receptor beta chains sequenced from one sample in a study of blood T cell repertoires in COVID-19. The method was immunoSEQ multiplex PCR; TCRdb's version includes in-frame clones alone and lacks a portion of them. The sample lists approximately 200,000 clones; around 85% were seen once. Sequencing used peripheral blood. The receptors were sampled from a woman aged 45-65 years with acute or convalescent COVID-19.

Written as DNA, the CDR3 is TGTGCCAGCAGGCCCACAGGGGAACAGCCCCAGCATTTT. The encoded protein is CASRPTGEQPQHF. V usage is TRBV6-5 and J usage is TRBJ1-5, with 7 bases matching TRBD1. The CDR3 has 13 residues. V lost 6 bases to trimming and J lost 7 bases; unmatched junction nucleotides: 6. Germline CDR1 reads MNHEY; CDR2 reads SVGAGI.

The chain is built from TRBV30 and TRBJ2-1; 7 bases align to TRBD2. Germline V CDR1 and CDR2: GTSNPN, SVGIG (reference sequence). The CDR3 sequence is 11 residues long. Unmatched junction bases numbered 4, after V lost 8 bases and J lost 6 bases. CDR3 sequence reads: CARGGFNEQFF. The CDR3 nucleotides read TGTGCCCGCGGGGGATTCAATGAGCAGTTCTTC.

The chain has TRBV18 and TRBJ1-5; tentative D call: TRBD1 (5 bases). In germline, CDR1 is KGHSH, CDR2 LQKENI. V was cut by 3 bases and J by 3 bases, with 9 bases left in between. This CDR3 spans 14 amino acids. CDR3 nucleotides: TGTGCCAGCTCACCGACAGCTATCAATCAGCCCCAGCATTTT. Translation: CASSPTAINQPQHF.

V usage is TRBV6-2 or TRBV6-3 and J usage is TRBJ2-7; 9 positions match TRBD1. CDR1 and CDR2 from the germline V gene are MNHEY and SVGEGT. The CDR3 loop spans 16 amino acids. V shed 5 bases, J shed 4 bases, and the junction held 12 bases outside the gene matches. In DNA form, the CDR3 reads TGTGCCAGCAGTCCAAGAGACGGGACAGGGCTTTACGAGCAGTACTTC. Translating it yields CASSPRDGTGLYEQYF.

This rearrangement joins TRBV19 to TRBJ2-7, with 10 bases aligning to TRBD1. Germline values: CDR1 LNHDA, CDR2 SQIVND (reference sequence). V dropped 1 base and J dropped 3; count of bases not matched to a gene: 6. The CDR3 length is 16 residues. The CDR3, as DNA: TGTGCCAGTAGTATAGCCCTGGACAGGGGGAGCTACGAGCAGTACTTC. Amino acids: CASSIALDRGSYEQYF.

V is TRBV21-1 and J is TRBJ2-7; no check of the table's D call, TRBD1, against the DNA was made. TRBV21-1 is recorded as a pseudogene. This CDR3 has 15 residues. CDR3 in amino acids: CASSHRDRGIHEQYF. The CDR3 coding sequence is TGTGCCAGCAGCCACCGGGACAGGGGTATCCACGAGCAGTACTTC.

V usage is TRBV3-1 (or the pseudogene TRBV3-2) and J usage is TRBJ1-2; 7 nucleotides agree with TRBD1. The CDR3 consists of 13 residues. Trimming took 0 bases from V and 13 from J; bases not matched to a gene: 8. CDR1 and CDR2 from the germline V gene are LGHDT and YNNKEL (reference sequence). This CDR3 reads CASSQDLGQITTF. The CDR3 coding sequence is TGTGCCAGCAGCCAAGATCTGGGACAGATAACCACCTTC.

The CDR3 bases are TGTGCCAGCAGTGAAAGAACAGGGCCTAGTCAGCCCCAGCATTTT. Its translation: CASSERTGPSQPQHF. V and J are TRBV2 and TRBJ1-5; D might be TRBD1 (6 bases). The CDR3 length is 15 residues. Germline CDR1 SNHLY, CDR2 FYNNEI. Deletions cut 2 bases from V and 6 bases from J, with 14 bases between.

V gene TRBV7-2 combines with J gene TRBJ1-4; the D gene is possibly TRBD1 (6 bases). Germline-derived CDR1 and CDR2 are SGHTA and FQGNSA. Trimming left V 2 bases short and J 8 bases short, with 12 bases between. The CDR3 covers 14 residues. Written as DNA, the CDR3 is TGTGCCAGCAGCTTACGCAGGGGTTGGGAAAAACTGTTTTTT. Residues: CASSLRRGWEKLFF.

The sample holds a few counts of this clone. V usage is TRBV7-9 and J usage is TRBJ2-7, with D perhaps matching TRBD1 (6 bases). This CDR3 region has 16 residues. V lost 3 bases and J lost 1, with 16 bases in between. From germline, CDR1 is SEHNR and CDR2 FQNEAQ (reference sequence). CDR3 DNA: TGTGCCAGCAGCTTGGTGGGGGCCGGCCCTTCCTACGAGCAGTACTTC. Protein: CASSLVGAGPSYEQYF.

The genes are TRBV7-3 and TRBJ2-5; TRBD2 aligns across 7 bases. CDR1 is SGHTA and CDR2 is FQGTGA in the germline V gene. The CDR3 runs to 15 residues. Trimming took 5 bases from V and 1 from J; bases not matched to a gene: 7. CDR3 in DNA: TGTGCCAGCAGCCCCCGACTAGCCCCCCAAGAGACCCAGTACTTC. It yields the protein CASSPRLAPQETQYF.

This clone has a single count. The CDR3: CASSIDLANTEAFF. DNA of the CDR3: TGTGCCAGTAGTATAGACCTGGCGAACACTGAAGCTTTCTTT. V is TRBV19 and J is TRBJ1-1, with D unclear. Looked up from germline, CDR1 is LNHDA and CDR2 is SQIVND (reference sequence). The CDR3 runs 14 residues. V was trimmed by 0 bases and J by 1 base, leaving 6 bases between them.

The V call is TRBV19, the J call TRBJ2-1; 8 bases agree with TRBD2. The germline CDR1 and CDR2 sequences are LNHDA and SQIVND (reference sequence). This CDR3 is built from 18 residues. J gave up 0 bases and V 5 bases, and 12 bases lay outside the gene matches. The CDR3 coding sequence is TGTGCCAGTAGTCGAGGGTTACCGAGCGGGAGCTCCTACAATGAGCAGTTCTTC. Its protein product is CASSRGLPSGSSYNEQFF.

This chain uses TRBV19 with TRBJ2-3; 8 bases agree with TRBD1. The CDR3 has 14 residues. Germline V gene lookup returns CDR1 LNHDA and CDR2 SQIVND (reference sequence). V gave up 5 bases and J gave up 1 base; unmatched junction bases: 2. This CDR3 is CASSQGAGTDTQYF. CDR3 sequence (DNA): TGTGCCAGTAGTCAGGGGGCGGGCACAGATACGCAGTATTTT.

The chain uses TRBV19 and TRBJ1-5; 12 positions agree with TRBD1. V shed 8 bases, J shed 5 bases, and the junction held 4 bases outside the gene matches. The CDR3 totals 14 residues. Looked up from germline, CDR1 is LNHDA and CDR2 is SQIVND (reference sequence). In DNA form, the CDR3 reads TGTGCCAGTGGGGGGACAGGGGGCCATCAGCCCCAGCATTTT. It yields the protein CASGGTGGHQPQHF.

In this sample, this clone turned up a few times. The chain joins TRBV18 to TRBJ1-2, with D unclear. The germline V gene has CDR1 KGHSH and CDR2 LQKENI. CDR3 length equals 13 residues. V dropped 6 bases and J dropped 12 bases, with 20 bases sitting between them. CDR3 in DNA: TGTGCCAGCTCCCCCCGGGAACTCTCCTACCACACCTTC. It is translated as CASSPRELSYHTF.

The V and J genes are TRBV7-6 and TRBJ1-2, with D tentatively TRBD1 (6 bases). CDR1 and CDR2 (germline): SGHVS, FNYEAQ. The CDR3 covers 18 residues. V gave up 1 base and J gave up 13 bases, with 31 bases separating them. Written as DNA, the CDR3 is TGTGCCAGCAGCTTAGGAGGCAGCTACTACTCTATGGCTACAGGGTTCACCTTC. Its translation is CASSLGGSYYSMATGFTF.

This chain uses TRBV19 with TRBJ2-7; no firm D call. V was trimmed by 3 bases and J by 0 bases, leaving 12 bases between them. The germline V gene has CDR1 LNHDA and CDR2 SQIVND (reference sequence). This CDR3 comprises 15 residues. The CDR3 here is CASSILASGSYEQYF. The CDR3 DNA follows: TGTGCCAGTAGTATCCTCGCGTCAGGCTCCTACGAGCAGTACTTC.

The V call is TRBV7-2, the J call TRBJ1-1; 11 nucleotides agree with TRBD1. Trimming took 3 bases from V and 7 from J; bases not matched to a gene: 4. CDR3 length: 14 amino acids. Germline V gene sequence: CDR1 SGHTA, CDR2 FQGNSA. The CDR3 here is CASSFSGTGGEAFF. The CDR3 DNA follows: TGTGCCAGCAGCTTCTCCGGGACAGGGGGTGAAGCTTTCTTT.

The chain joins TRBV11-2 to TRBJ1-6; D possibly corresponds to TRBD1 (5 bases). V gave up 1 base and J gave up 8 bases, with 9 bases separating them. The CDR3 loop spans 14 amino acids. The V gene's germline CDR1 is SGHAT and CDR2 FQNNGV. The CDR3 loop reads CASSLVWGDSPLHF. Here the CDR3 DNA reads TGTGCCAGCAGCTTAGTTTGGGGGGATTCACCCCTCCACTTT.

This sequence joins TRBV4-3 and TRBJ1-1; 7 nucleotides align to TRBD1. Germline loops: CDR1 LGHNA, CDR2 YSLEER. The V gene end was trimmed by 4 bases and the J gene end by 1 base; junction bases not matched to a gene: 6. This CDR3 is 15 amino acids long. The CDR3 region is CASSRRQGGNTEAFF. The CDR3 nucleotides are TGCGCCAGCAGCCGCCGACAGGGAGGGAACACTGAAGCTTTCTTT.

A few counts support this clone. This chain links TRBV11-2 with TRBJ1-6, with D possibly matching TRBD1 (5 bases). Deletions cut 5 bases from V and 5 bases from J, with 16 bases between. Germline CDR1 reads SGHAT; CDR2 reads FQNNGV. The CDR3 sequence is 16 residues long. The CDR3 DNA follows: TGTGCCAGCAGCCCCCGGGGGGGTCGGGATAATTCACCCCTCCACTTT. This encodes CASSPRGGRDNSPLHF.

The rearrangement uses TRBV5-1 and TRBJ1-3; D is undetermined. V was clipped by 0 bases and J by 3 bases, with 16 bases between them. The CDR3 is 17 residues long. Germline values: CDR1 SGHRS, CDR2 YFSETQ. CDR3 DNA sequence: TGCGCCAGCAGCTTGGCAGCGCAGGCGGGTGGTGGAAACACCATATATTTT. Amino acid sequence: CASSLAAQAGGGNTIYF.